The 3 T cell receptor beta chains reported below all come from one sample, sequenced in a study of OX40 agonist ivuxolimab in advanced cancers. The table came from immunoSEQ multiplex PCR; TCRdb's copy has only in-frame clones and leaves some out. The sample yields 60,000 or so clones, around 85% seen once. Here the sequenced sample was CD4+ or CD8+ T cells sorted from blood, taken in a trial of the OX40 agonist ivuxolimab. These receptors were obtained from an adult with an advanced solid tumor such as melanoma, head and neck, liver or kidney cancer.

The genes are TRBV6-5 and TRBJ2-1; 12 bases fit TRBD2. Germline-derived CDR1 and CDR2 are MNHEY and SVGAGI. V was clipped by 5 bases and J by 8 bases; unmatched bases: 4. This CDR3 is built from 14 residues. CDR3 in DNA: TGTGCCAGCAGTCTAGCGGGAGGGAGCGATGAGCAGTTCTTC. This codes for CASSLAGGSDEQFF.

This rearrangement joins TRBV18 to TRBJ1-2; 10 bases map to TRBD1. Trimming removed 4 bases from V and 7 bases from J; junction bases left unmatched: 9. CDR3 length: 15 amino acids. Per germline, CDR1 KGHSH and CDR2 LQKENI. CDR3 nucleotide sequence: TGTGCCAGCTCACAAATCTCCGGGACAGGGGCTGGCTACACCTTC. Translation: CASSQISGTGAGYTF.

Only one count was recorded for this clone. The rearrangement links TRBV15 to TRBJ2-7, with 9 bases identical to TRBD1. Germline trimming cut 5 bases from V and 5 bases from J; bases unmatched to any gene: 7. The CDR3 contains 14 residues. CDR1 is LNHNV, CDR2 YYDKDF, per germline (reference sequence). CDR3 coding DNA: TGTGCCACCAGCCGGGACAGGGCGGCCCACGAGCAGTACTTC. This gives the protein CATSRDRAAHEQYF.